The present TCR beta chain was sequenced within a study of blood T cell repertoires in COVID-19 (dated by TCRdb to the early 2020s). Background for the entire study: Collaborator samples came from the United States, Italy and Spain and covered acute and convalescent phases of COVID-19. A de-identified subject ID, COVID-19 status, age in years and sex were almost always included in the sample metadata. The material from the prospective study consisted of cDNA or gDNA derived from T cells, B-cell-depleted T cells, or PBMCs. A freely available public database, intended as a resource for researchers studying the immune response to SARS-CoV-2, is where the repertoires were released. Deeply sampled blood TCRbeta repertoires from subjects exposed to, actively infected with, or recovered from COVID-19 were included in the dataset. Where HLA class I and class II types were available, the types were taken from metadata supplied by the sample provider, not from assay-based typing. Samples came from the ongoing ImmuneRACE study (first 160 participants) plus 1,254 subjects from 6 global collaborators. The research as a whole found: How much clinical and demographic metadata was included differed by source and by participant, and the metadata was provided uncurated.

Remarks on this clone: Its recognized antigen is unknown. No base qualities exist here, and no much larger clone lies one base off it.

Each collaborating institution followed its own protocols to collect whole blood in K2EDTA tubes. For TCRbeta analysis, collaborators shipped samples as frozen whole blood, isolated PBMCs, or DNA extracted from either of those sample types. The immunoSEQ Assay, a bias-controlled multiplex PCR, was used to amplify TCRbeta CDR3 regions from genomic DNA. The published analysis was carried out like this. Nucleated cell counts per sample were estimated from amplification of reference gene primers within the assay. To quantify the absolute abundance of each unique TCRbeta CDR3 rearrangement, sequence reads were collapsed and filtered. For each sample, productive Simpson clonality was calculated as the square root of Simpson's diversity index over productive rearrangements. TCRdb stores this immuneACCESS table with in-frame sequences only. Part of the clones is absent; in the studies checked, under half of the shortfall reflects unresolved V genes, and no reason is known for the rest. Clonal size and the V and J genes are those of that table, whereas D and trimming came from the DNA. The sample table records around 85,000 clones; 86% of these occur just once. The ten largest clones add up to 8% of the sample.

The sequence was collected from a man aged 50 to 60 with active COVID-19. The sample comprised peripheral blood.

DNA sequence: TGCGCCAGCAGCCAAGGAGCGAGCGGGAGTCCAGATACGCAGTATTTT. Translated, this is CASSQGASGSPDTQYF. The rearrangement joined TRBV4-3 to TRBJ2-3, with TRBD2 identical over 8 junction bases. From cysteine to phenylalanine, the CDR3 is 16 amino acids long. The sequence is cut down to CDR3 DNA, 48 bases in frame from base 1. In the germline V gene, CDR1 corresponds to LGHNA and CDR2 to YSLEER. Trimming accounts for 1 base at V and 4 bases at J, while the number of junction bases matched to no gene is 7.